This T cell receptor beta chain appears in the sequencing data of a study of T-cell reconstitution after alpha-beta-depleted transplantation in children. Findings and limits, study-wide: Where some patients showed high TCRbeta diversity at day 60, it came from recipient T cells and thymic progenitors that had survived. Newly made T cells mostly supplied T-cell counts and diversity one year after transplant.

For this clonotype: Its antigen is currently unknown.

V shed 2 bases and J shed 6 bases, with 10 bases lying between them. CDR3 length: 13 amino acids. The germline CDR1 and CDR2 sequences are SEHNR and FQNEAQ (reference sequence). A library of TCRbeta sequences, prepared with unique molecular identifiers, was generated. In TCRdb, the PCR reads were re-called with MiXCR into one record per CDR3 protein. The sample includes hundreds of thousands of distinct CDR3 sequences, 15% to 20% of them seen just once. The source is a male patient between 10 and 17 years old who had a stem cell transplant for acute lymphoblastic leukemia, so the T cells may come from the graft donor. The sample here was PBMCs, mostly from graft donor cells, taken 360 days after TCRalphabeta/CD19-depleted stem cell transplant. This rearrangement joins TRBV7-9 to TRBJ1-2; TRBD1 might be the D (6 bases). The CDR3 is CASSLWGLDGYTF. The CDR3 DNA reads as TGTGCCAGCAGCTTATGGGGGCTGGATGGCTACACCTTC.